Below, 8 T cell receptor beta chains from the same sample are listed, as sequenced in a study of OX40 agonist ivuxolimab in advanced cancers. Produced via immunoSEQ multiplex PCR; TCRdb's table is partial and in-frame only. The sample lists around 50,000 clones, 75% to 80% occurring once. The material was CD4+ or CD8+ T cells sorted from blood, obtained in a trial of the OX40 agonist ivuxolimab. These receptors were taken from an adult with an advanced solid tumor such as melanoma, head and neck, liver or kidney cancer.

The gene calls are TRBV6-5 and TRBJ1-3; TRBD1 is a possible D gene (5 bases). Between the trimmed V and J ends, which lost 6 bases and 2 bases, there was a span of 14 bases. This CDR3 has 15 residues. Germline V gene data show CDR1 as MNHEY and CDR2 as SVGAGI. CDR3 residues: CASSGGGSAGNTIYF. CDR3 DNA: TGTGCCAGCAGCGGGGGGGGGAGTGCTGGAAACACCATATATTTT.

The V call is TRBV5-1, the J call TRBJ2-1, with 7 nucleotides matching TRBD1. There are 18 residues in the CDR3. Losses at the gene ends were 4 bases for V and 0 bases for J; bases not matched to a gene: 13. Germline V CDR1 and CDR2: SGHRS, YFSETQ. The CDR3 DNA follows: TGCGCCAGCAGCCTGGAGGACCAGGGGGTTAGCTCCTACAATGAGCAGTTCTTC. Protein: CASSLEDQGVSSYNEQFF. Together with reference TRBV5-1 and TRBJ2-1, the CDR3 gives the full variable domain: KAGVTQTPRYLIKTRGQQVTLSCSPISGHRSVSWYQQTPGQGLQFLFEYFSETQRNKGNFPGRFSGRQFSNSRSEMNVSTLELGDSALYLCASSLEDQGVSSYNEQFFGPGTRLTVL.

This clone was counted a few times. The chain is built from TRBV7-9 and TRBJ1-1, with D tentatively TRBD1 (6 bases). There are 14 residues in the CDR3. Trimming shortened V by 2 bases and J by 3 bases, and 10 bases separated the two germline ends. Germline CDR1 reads SEHNR; CDR2 reads FQNEAQ (reference sequence). The CDR3 loop reads CASSLRGTDTEAFF. In nucleotides, the CDR3 is TGTGCCAGCAGCTTAAGGGGGACGGACACTGAAGCTTTCTTT. Full variable domain (rest looked up from reference TRBV7-9 and TRBJ1-1): DTGVSQNPRHKITKRGQNVTFRCDPISEHNRLYWYRQTLGQGPEFLTYFQNEAQLEKSRLLSDRFSAERPKGSFSTLEIQRTEQGDSAMYLCASSLRGTDTEAFFGQGTRLTVV.

CDR3 amino acids: CASSLVAPPGETQYF. The CDR3, as DNA: TGTGCCAGCAGCTTAGTGGCCCCACCCGGAGAGACCCAGTACTTC. The chain employs TRBV11-2 and TRBJ2-5, with D hard to call. Trimming shortened V by 1 base and J by 4 bases, and 13 bases separated the two germline ends. CDR3 length equals 15 residues. Germline V lookup: CDR1 SGHAT, CDR2 FQNNGV.

J is TRBJ1-4 and V is TRBV19; 8 bases are shared with TRBD1. Trimming cost V 6 bases and J 7 bases; bases outside gene matches: 10. CDR1 and CDR2 (germline): LNHDA, SQIVND (reference sequence). The CDR3 sequence is 15 residues long. The CDR3 loop reads CASSRTGNRGEKLFF. CDR3 DNA sequence: TGTGCCAGTAGCAGGACAGGGAATCGAGGTGAAAAACTGTTTTTT.

The chain joins TRBV2 to TRBJ2-1; D ambiguous. Trimming shortened V by 3 bases and J by 0 bases, and 9 bases separated the two germline ends. The CDR3 loop spans 15 amino acids. From germline, CDR1 is SNHLY and CDR2 FYNNEI. The CDR3 is CASSDRTSSYNEQFF. The CDR3 bases are TGTGCCAGCAGTGATCGGACGAGCTCCTACAATGAGCAGTTCTTC. The whole variable domain, filled in from reference TRBV2 and TRBJ2-1, reads EPEVTQTPSHQVTQMGQEVILRCVPISNHLYFYWYRQILGQKVEFLVSFYNNEISEKSEIFDDQFSVERPDGSNFTLKIRSTKLEDSAMYFCASSDRTSSYNEQFFGPGTRLTVL.

The chain employs TRBV5-1 and TRBJ2-5; a possible D gene is TRBD2 (5 bases). The J call may be faulty, since TRBJ2-7 better matches the DNA end. The V gene's germline CDR1 is SGHRS and CDR2 YFSETQ. The CDR3 length is 16 residues. CDR3 nucleotides: TGCGCCAGCAGCTTGGAGAGTCATGGGAGCTCCTACGAGCAGTACTTC. This gives the protein CASSLESHGSSYEQYF.

The chain uses TRBV4-1 and TRBJ2-2, with 9 nucleotides matching TRBD2. Germline-derived CDR1 and CDR2 are MGHRA and YSYEKL. The length of the CDR3 is 17 residues. Germline trimming cut 0 bases from V and 0 bases from J; bases unmatched to any gene: 2. DNA for the CDR3: TGCGCCAGCAGCCAAGAGCAGCGGGGGGCGAACACCGGGGAGCTGTTTTTT. Its translation: CASSQEQRGANTGELFF.